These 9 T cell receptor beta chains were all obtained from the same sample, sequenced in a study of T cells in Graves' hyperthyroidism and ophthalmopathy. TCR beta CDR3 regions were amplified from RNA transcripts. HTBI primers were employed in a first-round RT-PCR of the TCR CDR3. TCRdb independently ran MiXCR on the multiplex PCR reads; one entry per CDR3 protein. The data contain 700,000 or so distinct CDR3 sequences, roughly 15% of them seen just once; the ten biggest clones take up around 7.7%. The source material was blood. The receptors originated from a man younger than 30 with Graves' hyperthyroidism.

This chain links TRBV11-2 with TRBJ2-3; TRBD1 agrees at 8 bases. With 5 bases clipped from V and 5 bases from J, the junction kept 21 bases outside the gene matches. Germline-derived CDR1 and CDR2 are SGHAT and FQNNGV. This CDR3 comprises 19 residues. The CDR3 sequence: CASSTLSPDREFAKDTQYF. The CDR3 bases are TGTGCCAGCAGCACCCTGTCCCCGGACAGGGAATTTGCGAAAGATACGCAGTATTTT.

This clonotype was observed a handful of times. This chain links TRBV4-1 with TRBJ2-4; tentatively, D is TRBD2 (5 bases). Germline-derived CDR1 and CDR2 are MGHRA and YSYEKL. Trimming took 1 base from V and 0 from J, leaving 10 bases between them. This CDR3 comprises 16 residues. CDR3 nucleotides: TGCGCCAGCAGCCAAGTGGGCGGACTAGCCAAAAACATTCAGTACTTC. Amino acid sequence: CASSQVGGLAKNIQYF.

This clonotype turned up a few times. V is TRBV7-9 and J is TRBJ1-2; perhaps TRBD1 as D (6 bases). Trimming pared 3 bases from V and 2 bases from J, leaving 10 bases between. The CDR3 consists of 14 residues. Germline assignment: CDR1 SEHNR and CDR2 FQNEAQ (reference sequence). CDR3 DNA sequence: TGTGCCAGCAGCTTTCAGAGGGGGAACTATGGCTACACCTTC. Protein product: CASSFQRGNYGYTF.

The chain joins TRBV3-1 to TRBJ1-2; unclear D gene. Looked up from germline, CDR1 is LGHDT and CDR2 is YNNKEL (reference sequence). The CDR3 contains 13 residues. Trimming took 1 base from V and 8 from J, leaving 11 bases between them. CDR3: CASSQGRLGGYTF. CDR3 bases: TGTGCCAGCAGCCAAGGTCGATTAGGAGGCTACACCTTC.

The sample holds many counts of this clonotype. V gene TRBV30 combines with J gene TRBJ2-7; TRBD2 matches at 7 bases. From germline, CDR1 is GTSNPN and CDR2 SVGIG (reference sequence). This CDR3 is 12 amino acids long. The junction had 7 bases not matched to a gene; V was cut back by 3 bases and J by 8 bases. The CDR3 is CAWSRGEGQQYF. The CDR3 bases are TGTGCCTGGAGCCGAGGGGAGGGACAGCAGTACTTC.

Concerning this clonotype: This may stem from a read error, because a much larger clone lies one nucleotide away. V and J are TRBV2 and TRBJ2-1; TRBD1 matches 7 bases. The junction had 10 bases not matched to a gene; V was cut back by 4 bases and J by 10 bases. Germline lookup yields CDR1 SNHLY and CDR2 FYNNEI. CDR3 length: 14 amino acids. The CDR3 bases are TGTGCCAGCAGTGGGACAGGACCTCCCCACGAGCAGTTCTTC. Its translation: CASSGTGPPHEQFF.

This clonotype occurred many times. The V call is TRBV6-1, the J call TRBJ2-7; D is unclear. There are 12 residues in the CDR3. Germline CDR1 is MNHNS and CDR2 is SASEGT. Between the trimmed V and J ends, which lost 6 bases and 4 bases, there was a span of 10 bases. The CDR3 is CASREQLYEQYF. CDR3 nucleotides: TGTGCCAGCAGAGAACAGCTTTACGAGCAGTACTTC.

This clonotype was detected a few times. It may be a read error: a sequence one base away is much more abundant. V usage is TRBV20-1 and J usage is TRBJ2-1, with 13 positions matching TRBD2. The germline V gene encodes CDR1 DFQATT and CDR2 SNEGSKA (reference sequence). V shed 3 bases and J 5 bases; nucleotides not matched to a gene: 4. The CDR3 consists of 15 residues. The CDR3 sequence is CSASGTSGTHNEQFF. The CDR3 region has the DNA TGCAGTGCTAGCGGGACTAGCGGGACTCACAATGAGCAGTTCTTC.

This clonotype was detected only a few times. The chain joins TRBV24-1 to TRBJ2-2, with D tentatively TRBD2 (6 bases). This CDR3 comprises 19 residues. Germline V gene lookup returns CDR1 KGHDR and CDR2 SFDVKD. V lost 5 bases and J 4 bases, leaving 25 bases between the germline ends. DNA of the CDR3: TGTGCCACCAGTGTTGGGGGGACGGGCTCAACTCCTATCACCGGGGAGCTGTTTTTT. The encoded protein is CATSVGGTGSTPITGELFF.